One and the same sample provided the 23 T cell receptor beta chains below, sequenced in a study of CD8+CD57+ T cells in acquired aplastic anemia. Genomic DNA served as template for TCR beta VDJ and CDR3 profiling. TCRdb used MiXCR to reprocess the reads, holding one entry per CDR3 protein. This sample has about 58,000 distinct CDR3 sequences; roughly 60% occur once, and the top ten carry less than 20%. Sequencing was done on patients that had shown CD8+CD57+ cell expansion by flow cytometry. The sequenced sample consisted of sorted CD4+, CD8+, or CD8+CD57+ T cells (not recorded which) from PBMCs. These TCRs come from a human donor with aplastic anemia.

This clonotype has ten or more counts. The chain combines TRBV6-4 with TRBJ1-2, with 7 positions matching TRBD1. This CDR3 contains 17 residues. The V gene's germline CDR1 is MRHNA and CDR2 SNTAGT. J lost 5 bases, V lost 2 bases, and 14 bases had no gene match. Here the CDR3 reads CASSDLSRTGEEYGYTF. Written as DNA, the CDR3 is TGTGCCAGCAGTGACCTAAGTAGAACAGGGGAGGAGTATGGCTACACCTTC.

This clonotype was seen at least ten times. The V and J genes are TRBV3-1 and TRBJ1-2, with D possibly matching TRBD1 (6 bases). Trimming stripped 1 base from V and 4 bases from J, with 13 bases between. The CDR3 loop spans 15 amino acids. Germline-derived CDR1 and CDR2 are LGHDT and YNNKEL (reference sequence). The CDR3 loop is CASSQGTTGFYGYTF. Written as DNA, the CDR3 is TGTGCCAGCAGCCAAGGGACCACAGGGTTCTATGGCTACACCTTC. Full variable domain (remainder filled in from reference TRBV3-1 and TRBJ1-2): DTAVSQTPKYLVTQMGNDKSIKCEQNLGHDTMYWYKQDSKKFLKIMFSYNNKELIINETVPNRFSPKSPDKAHLNLHINSLELGDSAVYFCASSQGTTGFYGYTFGSGTRLTVV.

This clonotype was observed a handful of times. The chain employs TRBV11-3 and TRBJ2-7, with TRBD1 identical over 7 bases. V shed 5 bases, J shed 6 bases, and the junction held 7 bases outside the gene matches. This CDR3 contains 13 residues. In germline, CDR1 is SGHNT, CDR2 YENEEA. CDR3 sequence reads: CASSARQGVEQYF. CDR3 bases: TGTGCCAGCAGCGCACGACAGGGTGTCGAGCAGTACTTC.

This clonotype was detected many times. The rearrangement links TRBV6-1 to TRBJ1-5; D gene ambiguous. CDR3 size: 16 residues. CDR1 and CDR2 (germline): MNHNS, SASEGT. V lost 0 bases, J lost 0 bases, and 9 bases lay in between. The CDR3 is CASSEAVGDSNQPQHF. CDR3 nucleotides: TGTGCCAGCAGTGAAGCGGTGGGAGATAGCAATCAGCCCCAGCATTTT.

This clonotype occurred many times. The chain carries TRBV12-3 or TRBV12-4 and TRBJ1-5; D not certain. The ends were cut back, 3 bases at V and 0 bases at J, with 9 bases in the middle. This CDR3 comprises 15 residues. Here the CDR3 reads CASSLADLSNQPQHF. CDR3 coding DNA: TGTGCCAGCAGTTTGGCAGATCTTAGCAATCAGCCCCAGCATTTT.

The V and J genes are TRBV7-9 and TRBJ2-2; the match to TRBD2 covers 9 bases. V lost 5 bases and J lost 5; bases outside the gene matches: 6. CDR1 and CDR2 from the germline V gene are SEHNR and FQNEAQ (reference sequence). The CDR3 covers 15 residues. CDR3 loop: CASSPQRGDTGELFF. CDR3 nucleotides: TGTGCCAGCAGCCCACAGCGGGGGGATACCGGGGAGCTGTTTTTT.

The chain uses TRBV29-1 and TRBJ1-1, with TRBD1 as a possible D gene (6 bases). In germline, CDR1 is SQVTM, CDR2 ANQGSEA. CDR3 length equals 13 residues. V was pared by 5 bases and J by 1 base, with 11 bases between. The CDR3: CSVMGTPNTEAFF. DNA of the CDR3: TGCAGCGTTATGGGGACACCGAACACTGAAGCTTTCTTT.

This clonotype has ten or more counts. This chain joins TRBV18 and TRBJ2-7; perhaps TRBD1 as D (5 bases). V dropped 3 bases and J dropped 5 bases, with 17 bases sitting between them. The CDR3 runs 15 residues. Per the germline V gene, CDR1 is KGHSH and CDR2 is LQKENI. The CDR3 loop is CASSPSGQGNDEQYF. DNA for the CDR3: TGTGCCAGCTCACCCTCTGGGCAGGGAAACGACGAGCAGTACTTC.

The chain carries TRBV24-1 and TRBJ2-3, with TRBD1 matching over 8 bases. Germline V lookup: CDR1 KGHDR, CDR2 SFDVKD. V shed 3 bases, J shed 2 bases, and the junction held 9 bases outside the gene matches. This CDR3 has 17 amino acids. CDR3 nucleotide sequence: TGTGCCACCAGTGATCCGACAGGGGTTGGGGCCACAGATACGCAGTATTTT. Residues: CATSDPTGVGATDTQYF.

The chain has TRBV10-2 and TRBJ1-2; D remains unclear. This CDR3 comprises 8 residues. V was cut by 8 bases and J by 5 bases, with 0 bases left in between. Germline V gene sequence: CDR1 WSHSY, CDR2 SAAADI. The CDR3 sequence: CASYGYTF. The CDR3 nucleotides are TGCGCCAGCTATGGCTACACCTTC.

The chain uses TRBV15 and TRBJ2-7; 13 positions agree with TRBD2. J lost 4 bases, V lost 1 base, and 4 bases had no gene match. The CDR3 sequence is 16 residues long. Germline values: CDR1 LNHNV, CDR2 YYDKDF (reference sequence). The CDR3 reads CATSRVLAGGTYEQYF. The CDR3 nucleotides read TGTGCCACCAGCAGAGTACTAGCGGGAGGGACATACGAGCAGTACTTC.

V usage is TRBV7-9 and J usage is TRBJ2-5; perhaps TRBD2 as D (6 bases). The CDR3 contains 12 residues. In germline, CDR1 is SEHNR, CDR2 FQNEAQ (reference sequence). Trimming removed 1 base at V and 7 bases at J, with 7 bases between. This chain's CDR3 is CASSLVGGTQYF. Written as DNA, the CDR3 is TGTGCCAGCAGCTTAGTCGGGGGGACCCAGTACTTC.

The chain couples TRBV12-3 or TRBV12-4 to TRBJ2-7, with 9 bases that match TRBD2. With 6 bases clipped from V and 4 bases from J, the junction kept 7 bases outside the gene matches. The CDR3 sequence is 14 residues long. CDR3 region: CASRRGLAGYEQYF. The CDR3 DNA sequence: TGTGCCAGCAGACGCGGTCTAGCGGGGTACGAGCAGTACTTC.

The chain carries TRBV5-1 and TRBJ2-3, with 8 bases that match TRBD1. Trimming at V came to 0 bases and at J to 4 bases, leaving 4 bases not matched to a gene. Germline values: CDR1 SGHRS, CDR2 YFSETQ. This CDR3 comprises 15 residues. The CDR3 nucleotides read TGCGCCAGCAGCTTGGGGACAGGGTGGGCAGATACGCAGTATTTT. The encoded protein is CASSLGTGWADTQYF.

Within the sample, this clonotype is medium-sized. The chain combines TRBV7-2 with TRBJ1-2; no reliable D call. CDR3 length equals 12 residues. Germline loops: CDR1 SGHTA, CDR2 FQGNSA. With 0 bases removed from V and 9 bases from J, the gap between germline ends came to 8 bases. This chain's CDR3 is CASSLALTSYTF. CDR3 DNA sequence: TGTGCCAGCAGCTTAGCGCTAACCAGCTACACCTTC.

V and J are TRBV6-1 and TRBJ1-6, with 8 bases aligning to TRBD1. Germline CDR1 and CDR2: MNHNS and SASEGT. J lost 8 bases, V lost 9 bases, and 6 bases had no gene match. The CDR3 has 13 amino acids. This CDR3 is CASSDRVYSPLHF. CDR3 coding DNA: TGTGCCAGTTCGGACAGGGTTTATTCACCCCTCCACTTT.

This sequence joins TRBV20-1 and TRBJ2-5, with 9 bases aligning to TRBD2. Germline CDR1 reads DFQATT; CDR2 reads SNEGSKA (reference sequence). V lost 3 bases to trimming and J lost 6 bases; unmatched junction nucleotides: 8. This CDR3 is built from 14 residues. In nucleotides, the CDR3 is TGCAGTGCTAGGGCGGGGGGGCCAACGAAGACCCAGTACTTC. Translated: CSARAGGPTKTQYF.

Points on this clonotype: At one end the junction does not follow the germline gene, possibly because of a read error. CDR3 nucleotide sequence: TGTGCCGCCAGCAGAGGGACGGTCTCCTACGAGCAGTACTTC. Translated: CAASRGTVSYEQYF. The chain employs TRBV15 and TRBJ2-7; D may correspond to TRBD1 or TRBD2 (5 bases each). The CDR3 has 14 residues. Germline assignment: CDR1 LNHNV and CDR2 YYDKDF (reference sequence).

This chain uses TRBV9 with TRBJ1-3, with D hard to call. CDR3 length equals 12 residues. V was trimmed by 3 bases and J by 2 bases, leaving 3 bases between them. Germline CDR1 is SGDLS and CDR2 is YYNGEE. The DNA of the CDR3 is TGTGCCAGCAGCGGCCCTGGAAACACCATATATTTT. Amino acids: CASSGPGNTIYF. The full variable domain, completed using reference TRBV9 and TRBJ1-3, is DSGVTQTPKHLITATGQRVTLRCSPRSGDLSVYWYQQSLDQGLQFLIQYYNGEERAKGNILERFSAQQFPDLHSELNLSSLELGDSALYFCASSGPGNTIYFGEGSWLTVV.

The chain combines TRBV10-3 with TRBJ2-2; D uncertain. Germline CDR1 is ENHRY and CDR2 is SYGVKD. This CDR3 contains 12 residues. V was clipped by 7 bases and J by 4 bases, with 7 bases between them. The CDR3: CAIMAITGELFF. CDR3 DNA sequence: TGTGCCATCATGGCTATCACCGGGGAGCTGTTTTTT.

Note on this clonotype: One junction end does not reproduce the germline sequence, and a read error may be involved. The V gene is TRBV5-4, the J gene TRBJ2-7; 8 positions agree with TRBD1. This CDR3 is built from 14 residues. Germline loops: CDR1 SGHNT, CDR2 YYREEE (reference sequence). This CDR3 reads CAGSMDREDYGQYF. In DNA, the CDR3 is TGTGCCGGCAGCATGGACAGGGAGGACTACGGGCAGTACTTC.

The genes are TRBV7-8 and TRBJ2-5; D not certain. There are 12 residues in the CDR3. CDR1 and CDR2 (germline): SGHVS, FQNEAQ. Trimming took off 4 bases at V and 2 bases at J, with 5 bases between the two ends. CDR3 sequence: CASSYIQETQYF. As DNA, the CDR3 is TGTGCCAGCAGCTATATACAAGAGACCCAGTACTTC.

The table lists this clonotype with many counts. For the CDR3, the DNA is TGTGCCAGCAGAAACACCGGGACTAGCGGGGAGTTTGGCACAGATACGCAGTATTTT. Amino acid sequence: CASRNTGTSGEFGTDTQYF. This chain joins TRBV12-3 or TRBV12-4 and TRBJ2-3, with 13 bases matching TRBD2. The CDR3 totals 19 residues. V dropped 6 bases and J dropped 1; count of bases not matched to a gene: 13.